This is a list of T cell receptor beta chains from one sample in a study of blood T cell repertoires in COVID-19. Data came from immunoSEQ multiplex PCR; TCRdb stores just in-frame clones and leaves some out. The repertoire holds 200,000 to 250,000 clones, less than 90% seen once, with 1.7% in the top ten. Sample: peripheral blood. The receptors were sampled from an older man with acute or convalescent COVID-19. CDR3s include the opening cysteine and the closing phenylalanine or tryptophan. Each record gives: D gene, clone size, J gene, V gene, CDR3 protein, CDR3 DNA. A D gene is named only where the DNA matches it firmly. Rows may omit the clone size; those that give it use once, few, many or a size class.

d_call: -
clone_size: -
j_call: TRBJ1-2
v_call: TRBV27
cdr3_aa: CASSFSGLGGYTF
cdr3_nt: TGTGCCAGCAGTTTTAGTGGGCTCGGTGGCTACACCTTC

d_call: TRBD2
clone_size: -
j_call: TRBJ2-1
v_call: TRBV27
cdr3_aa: CASSGTSGRFDEQFF
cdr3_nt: TGTGCCAGCAGTGGGACTAGCGGGAGGTTCGATGAGCAGTTCTTC

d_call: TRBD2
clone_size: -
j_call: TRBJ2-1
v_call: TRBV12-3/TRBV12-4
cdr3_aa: CASSRKRGEQFF
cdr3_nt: TGTGCCAGCAGCCGTAAGCGGGGAGAGCAGTTCTTC

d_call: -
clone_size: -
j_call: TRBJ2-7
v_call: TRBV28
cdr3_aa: CASRTPKGTGDPYEQYF
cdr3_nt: TGTGCCAGCCGCACTCCTAAAGGAACAGGCGATCCCTACGAGCAGTACTTC

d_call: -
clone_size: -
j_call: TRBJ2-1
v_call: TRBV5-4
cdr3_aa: CASSLAGGNEQFF
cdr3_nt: TGTGCCAGCAGCCTGGCAGGTGGGAATGAGCAGTTCTTC

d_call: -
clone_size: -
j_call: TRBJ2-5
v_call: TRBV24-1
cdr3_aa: CATSDSGLTETQYF
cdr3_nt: TGTGCCACCAGTGATTCGGGGTTGACGGAGACCCAGTACTTC

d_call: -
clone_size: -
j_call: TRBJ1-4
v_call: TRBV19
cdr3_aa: CASTPGRTNEKLFF
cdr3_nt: TGTGCCAGTACCCCAGGGCGCACTAATGAAAAACTGTTTTTT

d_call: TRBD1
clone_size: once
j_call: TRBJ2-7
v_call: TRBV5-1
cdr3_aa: CASSQSGQGGYEQYF
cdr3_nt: TGCGCCAGCAGCCAATCGGGACAGGGGGGCTACGAGCAGTACTTC

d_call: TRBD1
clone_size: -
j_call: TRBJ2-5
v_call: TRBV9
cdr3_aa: CASSIGFRGLMGETQYF
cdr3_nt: TGTGCCAGCAGCATCGGTTTCAGGGGGTTAATGGGAGAGACCCAGTACTTC

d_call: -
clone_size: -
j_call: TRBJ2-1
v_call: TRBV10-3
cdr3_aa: CAISESGASYNEQFF
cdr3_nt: TGTGCCATCAGTGAATCAGGGGCCAGCTACAATGAGCAGTTCTTC

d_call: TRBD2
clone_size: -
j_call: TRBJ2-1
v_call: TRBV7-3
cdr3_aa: CASSLLAGGDNEQFF
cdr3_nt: TGTGCCAGCAGCTTATTAGCGGGAGGGGACAATGAGCAGTTCTTC

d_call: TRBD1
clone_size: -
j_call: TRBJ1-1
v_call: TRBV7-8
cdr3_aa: CASSPRTGENTEAFF
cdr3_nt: TGTGCCAGCAGCCCCCGGACAGGGGAGAACACTGAAGCTTTCTTT

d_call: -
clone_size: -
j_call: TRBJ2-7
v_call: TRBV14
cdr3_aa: CASSQASEQYF
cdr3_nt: TGTGCCAGCAGCCAAGCGAGTGAGCAGTACTTC

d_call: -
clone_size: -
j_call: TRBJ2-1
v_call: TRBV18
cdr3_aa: CASSPQEFQGGIF
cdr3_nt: TGTGCCAGCTCACCACAAGAGTTTCAGGGTGGGATCTTC

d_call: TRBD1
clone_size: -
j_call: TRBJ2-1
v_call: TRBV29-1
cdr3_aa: CSVNLRDRALGSSYNEQFF
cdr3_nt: TGCAGCGTTAACCTCCGGGACAGAGCTCTAGGGAGCTCCTACAATGAGCAGTTCTTC

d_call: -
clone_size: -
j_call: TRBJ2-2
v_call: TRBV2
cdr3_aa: CASSEALQGSGELFF
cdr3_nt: TGTGCCAGCAGTGAAGCGCTTCAGGGGTCCGGGGAGCTGTTTTTT

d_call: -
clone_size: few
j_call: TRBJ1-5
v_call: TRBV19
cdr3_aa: CASTLRGHSNQPQHF
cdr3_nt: TGTGCCAGTACCTTGCGGGGTCATAGCAATCAGCCCCAGCATTTT

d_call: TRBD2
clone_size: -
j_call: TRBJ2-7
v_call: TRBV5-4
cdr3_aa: CASSPPGGVSYEQYF
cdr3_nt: TGTGCCAGCAGCCCCCCGGGGGGGGTCTCCTACGAGCAGTACTTC

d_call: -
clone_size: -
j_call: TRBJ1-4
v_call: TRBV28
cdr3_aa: CASSPQGPTGKLFF
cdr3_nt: TGTGCCAGCAGTCCACAGGGCCCCACGGGAAAACTGTTTTTT

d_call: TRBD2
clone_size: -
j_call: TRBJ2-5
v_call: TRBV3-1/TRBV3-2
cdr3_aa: CASSQPPGLADQYF
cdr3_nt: TGTGCCAGCAGCCAACCTCCGGGACTAGCGGACCAGTACTTC

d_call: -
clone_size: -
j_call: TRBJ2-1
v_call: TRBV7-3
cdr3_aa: CASSLRRAAYNEQFF
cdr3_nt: TGTGCCAGCAGCTTACGACGAGCGGCCTACAATGAGCAGTTCTTC

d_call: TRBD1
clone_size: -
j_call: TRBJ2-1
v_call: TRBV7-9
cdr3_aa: CASSPRTGKDEQFF
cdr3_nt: TGTGCCAGCAGCCCCCGGACAGGGAAGGATGAGCAGTTCTTC

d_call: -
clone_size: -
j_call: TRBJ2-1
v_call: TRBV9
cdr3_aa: CASSGLGGQVYEQFF
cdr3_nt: TGTGCCAGCAGCGGACTTGGGGGCCAGGTCTATGAGCAGTTCTTC

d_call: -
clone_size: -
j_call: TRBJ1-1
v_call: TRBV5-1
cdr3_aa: CASSFTTNTEAFF
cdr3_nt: TGCGCCAGCAGCTTTACGACAAACACTGAAGCTTTCTTT

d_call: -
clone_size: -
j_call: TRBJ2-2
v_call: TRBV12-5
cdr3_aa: CASGLGGVPPGELFF
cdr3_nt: TGTGCTAGTGGTTTGGGGGGCGTGCCCCCAGGGGAGCTGTTTTTT

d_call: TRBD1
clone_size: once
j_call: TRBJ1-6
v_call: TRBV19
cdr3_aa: CASREDRVNSPLHF
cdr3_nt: TGTGCCAGTAGAGAGGACAGGGTTAATTCACCCCTCCACTTT

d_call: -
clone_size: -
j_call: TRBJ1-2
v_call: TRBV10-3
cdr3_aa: CAISESGRAYGYTF
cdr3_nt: TGTGCCATCAGTGAGTCGGGCAGGGCCTATGGCTACACCTTC

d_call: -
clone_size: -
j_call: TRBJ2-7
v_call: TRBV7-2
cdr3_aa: CASSSSGTGGGQQYF
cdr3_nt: TGTGCCAGCAGCTCCTCCGGGACGGGGGGCGGGCAGCAGTACTTC

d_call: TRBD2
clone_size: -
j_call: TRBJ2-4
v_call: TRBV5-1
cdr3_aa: CASSSGTSGSTNIQYF
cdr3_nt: TGCGCCAGCAGTTCCGGGACTAGCGGGAGCACGAACATTCAGTACTTC

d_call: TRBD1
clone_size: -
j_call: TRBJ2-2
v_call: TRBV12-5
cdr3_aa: CASGSGQGNTGELFF
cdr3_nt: TGTGCTAGTGGTTCGGGACAGGGTAACACCGGGGAGCTGTTTTTT

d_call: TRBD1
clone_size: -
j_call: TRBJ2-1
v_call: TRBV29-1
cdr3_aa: CSVGQYNEQFF
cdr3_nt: TGCAGCGTGGGACAGTACAATGAGCAGTTCTTC

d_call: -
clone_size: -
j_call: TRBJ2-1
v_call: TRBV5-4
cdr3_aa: CASSLAAGAGAYNEQFF
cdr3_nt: TGTGCCAGCAGCTTGGCCGCGGGGGCGGGGGCCTACAATGAGCAGTTCTTC

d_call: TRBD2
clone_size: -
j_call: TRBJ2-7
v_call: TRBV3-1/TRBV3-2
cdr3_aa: CASSPGSPSGRTYEQYF
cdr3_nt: TGTGCCAGCAGCCCCGGGTCGCCTAGCGGGAGAACCTACGAGCAGTACTTC

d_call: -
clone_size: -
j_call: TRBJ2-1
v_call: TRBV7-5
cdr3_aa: CVRSLAQGAAYNEQFF
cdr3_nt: TGTGTCAGAAGCTTAGCGCAGGGGGCAGCATACAATGAGCAGTTCTTC

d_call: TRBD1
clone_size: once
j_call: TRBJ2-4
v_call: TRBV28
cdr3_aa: CASAGQGAKNIQYF
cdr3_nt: TGTGCCAGCGCGGGACAGGGGGCCAAAAACATTCAGTACTTC

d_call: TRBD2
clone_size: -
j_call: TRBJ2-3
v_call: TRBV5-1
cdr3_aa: CASSPRGGTSDDTQYF
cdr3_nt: TGCGCCAGCAGCCCCCGGGGGGGGACTAGCGATGATACGCAGTATTTT

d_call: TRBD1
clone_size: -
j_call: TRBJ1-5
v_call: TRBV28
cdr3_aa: CASSVVTGSSQPQHF
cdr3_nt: TGTGCCAGCAGCGTAGTGACAGGGTCCAGTCAGCCCCAGCATTTT

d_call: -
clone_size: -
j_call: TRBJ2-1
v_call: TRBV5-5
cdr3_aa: CASSLVTGSSYNEQFF
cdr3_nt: TGTGCCAGCAGCTTGGTTACAGGGAGCTCCTACAATGAGCAGTTCTTC

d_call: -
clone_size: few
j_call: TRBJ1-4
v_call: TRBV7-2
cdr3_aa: CASSFSGPNEKLFF
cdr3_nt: TGTGCCAGCAGCTTCTCGGGTCCTAATGAAAAACTGTTTTTT

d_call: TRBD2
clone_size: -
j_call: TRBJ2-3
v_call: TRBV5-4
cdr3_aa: CASSLVTGGPTDTQYF
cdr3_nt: TGTGCCAGCAGCTTGGTCACGGGAGGGCCGACAGATACGCAGTATTTT

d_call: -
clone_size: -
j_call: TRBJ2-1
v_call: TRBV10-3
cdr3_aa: CAISESELAPYNEQFF
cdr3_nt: TGTGCCATCAGTGAGTCGGAGCTAGCCCCCTACAATGAGCAGTTCTTC

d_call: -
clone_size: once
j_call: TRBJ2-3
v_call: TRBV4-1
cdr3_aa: CASSQATTSTDTQYF
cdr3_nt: TGCGCCAGCAGCCAGGCGACTACTAGCACAGATACGCAGTATTTT

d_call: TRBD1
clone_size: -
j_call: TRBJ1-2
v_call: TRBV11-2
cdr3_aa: CASSFTYRGGYTF
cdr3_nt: TGTGCCAGCAGCTTTACCTACAGGGGCGGCTACACCTTC

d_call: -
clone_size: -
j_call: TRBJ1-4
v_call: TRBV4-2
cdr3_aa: CASSQEGTVPSNEKLFF
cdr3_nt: TGTGCCAGCAGCCAGGAGGGAACGGTTCCTTCTAATGAAAAACTGTTTTTT

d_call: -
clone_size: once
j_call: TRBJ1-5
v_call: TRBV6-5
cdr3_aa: CASSYPDIDSNQPQHF
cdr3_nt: TGTGCCAGCAGTTATCCGGACATCGATAGCAATCAGCCCCAGCATTTT

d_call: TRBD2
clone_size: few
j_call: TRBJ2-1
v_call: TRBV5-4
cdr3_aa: CASSQSGRTFNEQFF
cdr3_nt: TGTGCCAGCAGCCAAAGCGGGAGGACGTTCAATGAGCAGTTCTTC

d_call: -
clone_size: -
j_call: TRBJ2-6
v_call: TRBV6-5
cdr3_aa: CASSLSGTGANVLTF
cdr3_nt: TGTGCCAGCAGTTTATCAGGGACTGGGGCCAACGTCCTGACTTTC

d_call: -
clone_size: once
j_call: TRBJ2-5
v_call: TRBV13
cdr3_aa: CASGGGYVETQYF
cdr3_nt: TGTGCCAGCGGTGGAGGCTATGTGGAGACCCAGTACTTC

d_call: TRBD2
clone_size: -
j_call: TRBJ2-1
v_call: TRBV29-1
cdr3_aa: CSGGLANEQFF
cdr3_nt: TGCAGCGGCGGACTAGCCAATGAGCAGTTCTTC

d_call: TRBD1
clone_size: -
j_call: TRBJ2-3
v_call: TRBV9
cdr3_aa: CASSVGTGEATDTQYF
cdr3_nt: TGTGCCAGCAGCGTAGGGACAGGGGAGGCCACAGATACGCAGTATTTT

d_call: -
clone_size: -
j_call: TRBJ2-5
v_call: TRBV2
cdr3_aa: CASRRQSETQYF
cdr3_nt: TGTGCCAGCAGAAGACAGTCAGAGACCCAGTACTTC

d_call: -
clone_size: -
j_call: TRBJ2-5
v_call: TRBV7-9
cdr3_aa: CASRPHLTRMETQYF
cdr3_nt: TGTGCCAGCAGACCACACCTGACCAGGATGGAGACCCAGTACTTC

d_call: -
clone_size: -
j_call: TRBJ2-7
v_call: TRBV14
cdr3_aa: CASSPYGYEQYF
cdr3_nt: TGTGCCAGCAGCCCATACGGCTACGAGCAGTACTTC

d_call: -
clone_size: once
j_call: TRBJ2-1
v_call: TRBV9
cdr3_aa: CASSVAGEPRDEQFF
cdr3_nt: TGTGCCAGCAGCGTAGCGGGGGAGCCGCGGGATGAGCAGTTCTTC

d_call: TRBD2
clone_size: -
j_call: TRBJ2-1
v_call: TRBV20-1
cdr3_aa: CSASITSGRGEQFF
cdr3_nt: TGCAGTGCTAGTATAACTAGCGGGAGGGGTGAGCAGTTCTTC

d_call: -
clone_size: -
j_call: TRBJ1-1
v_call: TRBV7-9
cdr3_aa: CASSPPAHSWNTEAFF
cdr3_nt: TGTGCCAGCAGCCCCCCGGCCCACAGTTGGAACACTGAAGCTTTCTTT

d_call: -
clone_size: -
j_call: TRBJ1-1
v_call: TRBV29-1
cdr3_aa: CSVDTPAGNTEAFF
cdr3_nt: TGCAGCGTCGACACCCCAGCTGGGAACACTGAAGCTTTCTTT

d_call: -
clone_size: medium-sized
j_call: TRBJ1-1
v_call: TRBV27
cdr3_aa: CATGENTEAFF
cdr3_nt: TGTGCCACCGGGGAGAACACTGAAGCTTTCTTT